The 25 T cell receptor beta chains listed next were all sequenced from one sample in a study of sequential checkpoint blockade in melanoma. As to treatment: randomized to nivolumab then ipilimumab (arm A) or the reverse (arm B). Sequencing used immunoSEQ multiplex PCR; TCRdb keeps in-frame clones, though not all of them. In the table there are fewer than 9,500 clones, about 23% of which are singletons. The source was tumor tissue (inferred from file names), collected from a patient given nivolumab and ipilimumab in sequence. Source of these receptors: a human donor with melanoma.

This clone has a handful of counts. The chain is built from TRBV6-8 and TRBJ2-3; possibly TRBD1 for D (6 bases). The CDR3 runs to 13 residues. Germline CDR1 reads MNHGY; CDR2 reads SAAAGT. V dropped 10 bases and J dropped 2 bases, with 13 bases sitting between them. CDR3 DNA: TGTGCCACCCGGGACACCTACACAGATACGCAGTATTTT. Protein sequence: CATRDTYTDTQYF.

This clone was detected a few times. The chain has TRBV11-3 and TRBJ1-2; 8 bases are shared with TRBD1. Trimming cost V 3 bases and J 8 bases; bases outside gene matches: 8. Germline loops: CDR1 SGHNT, CDR2 YENEEA. The CDR3 contains 14 residues. CDR3 nucleotides: TGTGCCAGCAGCTTCCCCACAGGGGGTGGAGGCTACACCTTC. It encodes CASSFPTGGGGYTF.

The chain recombines TRBV5-1 with TRBJ1-2; a weak D match, TRBD1 (5 bases). Between the trimmed V and J ends, which lost 4 bases and 4 bases, there was a span of 14 bases. The germline CDR1 and CDR2 sequences are SGHRS and YFSETQ. The CDR3 is 14 residues long. CDR3 nucleotide sequence: TGCGCCAGCAGCCTGTGGAGGGGACTCTATGGCTACACCTTC. It codes for CASSLWRGLYGYTF.

This clone has only a few counts. V usage is TRBV10-2 and J usage is TRBJ1-1; no reliable D call. The CDR3 consists of 13 residues. V lost 11 bases, J lost 3 bases, and 16 bases lay in between. Germline assignment: CDR1 WSHSY and CDR2 SAAADI. CDR3 coding DNA: TGCGCCTCTTCACTTGGTGGTCACACTGAAGCTTTCTTT. Translated, it gives CASSLGGHTEAFF.

The chain is built from TRBV19 and TRBJ1-3; D ambiguous. The ends were cut back, 5 bases at V and 1 base at J, with 9 bases in the middle. Germline V CDR1 and CDR2: LNHDA, SQIVND (reference sequence). The CDR3 covers 14 residues. The CDR3 bases are TGTGCCAGTAGTCCGACGGATTCTGGAAACACCATATATTTT. Its translation is CASSPTDSGNTIYF.

The chain carries TRBV14 and TRBJ2-1, with D possibly being TRBD2 (5 bases). The CDR3 is 14 residues long. V was shortened by 2 bases and J by 2 bases, with 7 bases between the two germline ends. The germline CDR1 and CDR2 sequences are SGHDN and FVKESK. The CDR3 is CASSQLATYNEQFF. CDR3 DNA: TGTGCCAGCAGCCAACTAGCCACCTACAATGAGCAGTTCTTC.

The chain couples TRBV11-3 to TRBJ2-2, with D possibly TRBD1 on 6 matching bases. This CDR3 region has 17 residues. Looked up from germline, CDR1 is SGHNT and CDR2 is YENEEA. Trimming left V 2 bases short and J 1 base short, with 14 bases between. DNA of the CDR3: TGTGCCAGCAGCTTATCAGGGACATATATGAACACCGGGGAGCTGTTTTTT. Translated: CASSLSGTYMNTGELFF.

This chain uses TRBV4-1 with TRBJ2-3; tentatively, D is TRBD2 (7 bases). Trimming shortened V by 4 bases and J by 5 bases, and 19 bases separated the two germline ends. CDR1 and CDR2 (germline): MGHRA, YSYEKL. The CDR3 consists of 16 residues. CDR3 DNA: TGCGCCAGCAGCCGCCTGTCGGGGGGCCGTGGAGATACGCAGTATTTT. Translated: CASSRLSGGRGDTQYF.

This clone has just a few counts. The chain carries TRBV18 and TRBJ1-3; possible D gene TRBD1, 6 bases. The germline CDR1 and CDR2 sequences are KGHSH and LQKENI. The V gene lost 3 bases and the J gene lost 1 base, with 13 bases spanning the gap. The CDR3 loop spans 16 amino acids. For the CDR3, the DNA is TGTGCCAGCTCACCCGGGACACGAGCGTCTGGAAACACCATATATTTT. It translates to CASSPGTRASGNTIYF.

In its sample, this clone was seen a few times. The gene calls are TRBV10-2 and TRBJ2-3; TRBD2 aligns across 11 bases. This CDR3 has 16 residues. Losses at the gene ends were 5 bases for V and 3 bases for J; bases not matched to a gene: 7. Germline-derived CDR1 and CDR2 are WSHSY and SAAADI. CDR3 nucleotides: TGCGCCAGCAGTCTGCCTAGCGGGGGGAGAACAGATACGCAGTATTTT. Protein sequence: CASSLPSGGRTDTQYF.

In its sample, this clone is medium-sized. This rearrangement joins TRBV9 to TRBJ2-1; 8 nucleotides agree with TRBD2. V trimming: 0 bases; J trimming: 4 bases; junction bases outside the gene matches: 6. The CDR3 consists of 16 residues. The germline gives CDR1 SGDLS, CDR2 YYNGEE. Here the CDR3 reads CASSVGISGEYNEQFF. In nucleotides, the CDR3 is TGTGCCAGCAGCGTAGGGATTAGCGGGGAGTACAATGAGCAGTTCTTC.

J is TRBJ2-3 and V is TRBV28, with D perhaps matching TRBD1 or TRBD2 (5 bases each). There are 12 residues in the CDR3. With 4 bases removed from V and 6 bases from J, the gap between germline ends came to 8 bases. Germline V lookup: CDR1 MDHEN, CDR2 SYDVKM. Here the CDR3 DNA reads TGTGCCAGCAGTTGGTGGGGGGATACGCAGTATTTT. This gives the protein CASSWWGDTQYF.

This clone was detected a few times. The rearrangement links TRBV11-1 to TRBJ1-1; D unclear. Germline V CDR1 and CDR2: SGHAT, FQDESV (reference sequence). The CDR3 runs 17 residues. V lost 1 base and J 1 base, leaving 16 bases between the germline ends. The CDR3 sequence: CASSLGETWIQNTEAFF. CDR3 nucleotides: TGTGCCAGCAGCTTAGGGGAGACGTGGATACAGAACACTGAAGCTTTCTTT.

This clone has more than one count but fewer than ten. V gene TRBV5-1 combines with J gene TRBJ1-3; 10 bases align to TRBD1. The V gene's germline CDR1 is SGHRS and CDR2 YFSETQ. The CDR3 has 16 residues. J gave up 4 bases and V 4 bases, and 8 bases lay outside the gene matches. CDR3 DNA: TGCGCCAGCAGCACCGGGACAGGGGTAAAAGGAAACACCATATATTTT. Amino acid sequence: CASSTGTGVKGNTIYF.

This chain links TRBV28 with TRBJ2-4; D is uncertain. Trimming cost V 2 bases and J 3 bases, with 5 bases left between them. The CDR3 has 13 amino acids. The germline gives CDR1 MDHEN, CDR2 SYDVKM. Here the CDR3 reads CASSLGDKNIQYF. Written as DNA, the CDR3 is TGTGCCAGCAGTTTAGGGGACAAAAACATTCAGTACTTC.

This chain uses TRBV7-6 with TRBJ2-3; D is perhaps TRBD2 (6 bases). CDR1 is SGHVS, CDR2 FNYEAQ, per germline. CDR3 length: 15 residues. Trimming shortened V by 7 bases and J by 6 bases, and 20 bases separated the two germline ends. CDR3 in DNA: TGTGCCAGCAACCCCACGGGCCCCCGGGAGGATACGCAGTATTTT. It yields the protein CASNPTGPREDTQYF.

V usage is TRBV6-8 and J usage is TRBJ1-2, with D possibly being TRBD1 (6 bases). Germline V gene sequence: CDR1 MNHGY, CDR2 SAAAGT. V lost 6 bases and J lost 5, with 22 bases in between. The CDR3 covers 16 residues. CDR3 DNA sequence: TGTGCCAGCAGCGGGATTGGGGGCGAGGAGAGATATGGCTACACCTTC. It encodes CASSGIGGEERYGYTF.

This clone was recorded at least ten times. The chain has TRBV7-6 and TRBJ1-6, with D possibly matching TRBD1 (5 bases). V was trimmed by 7 bases and J by 6 bases, leaving 25 bases between them. Germline lookup yields CDR1 SGHVS and CDR2 FNYEAQ. The CDR3 totals 18 residues. CDR3 DNA: TGTGCCAGCAAGGCCTTCGGGGCCTTTGCAGGGCGTAATTCACCCCTCCACTTT. Amino acids: CASKAFGAFAGRNSPLHF.

The table lists this clone with a count of one. V is TRBV28 and J is TRBJ1-5; D is unresolved. Germline V gives CDR1 MDHEN, CDR2 SYDVKM. CDR3 size: 13 residues. V lost 7 bases, J lost 7 bases, and 14 bases lay in between. CDR3 amino acids: CASTAPLRQPQHF. CDR3 in DNA: TGTGCCAGCACTGCACCCTTAAGGCAGCCCCAGCATTTT.

This clone was seen only a few times. The chain uses TRBV15 and TRBJ2-1; D is perhaps TRBD1 (6 bases). CDR1 and CDR2 from the germline V gene are LNHNV and YYDKDF (reference sequence). Trimming removed 0 bases at V and 2 bases at J, with 14 bases between. This CDR3 comprises 17 residues. The CDR3 nucleotides read TGTGCCACCAGCAGAGATTTGGGGGCAGGACCCTACAATGAGCAGTTCTTC. Protein: CATSRDLGAGPYNEQFF.

The chain employs TRBV19 and TRBJ2-3, with D perhaps TRBD1 (6 bases). V gave up 2 bases and J gave up 3 bases, with 12 bases separating them. Germline CDR1 is LNHDA and CDR2 is SQIVND (reference sequence). The CDR3 has 15 residues. The CDR3 DNA sequence: TGTGCCAGTAGTATACAGGCAGGGGCAACAGATACGCAGTATTTT. Residues: CASSIQAGATDTQYF. The full variable domain, its missing parts supplied by reference TRBV19 and TRBJ2-3, is DGGITQSPKYLFRKEGQNVTLSCEQNLNHDAMYWYRQDPGQGLRLIYYSQIVNDFQKGDIAEGYSVSREKKESFPLTVTSAQKNPTAFYLCASSIQAGATDTQYFGPGTRLTVL.

There are a few counts of this clone. The chain links TRBV10-3 to TRBJ2-5; tentatively, D is TRBD2 (6 bases). Trimming pared 2 bases from V and 5 bases from J, leaving 18 bases between. Germline-derived CDR1 and CDR2 are ENHRY and SYGVKD. This CDR3 has 16 amino acids. CDR3 sequence (DNA): TGTGCCATCAGTGAGCCGTCCCGGGAGACTTGGGAGACCCAGTACTTC. Protein sequence: CAISEPSRETWETQYF.

This clone was detected only a few times. The CDR3 loop reads CASRRQAIGELFF. CDR3 nucleotide sequence: TGTGCCAGTAGGAGGCAGGCAATCGGGGAGCTGTTTTTT. The genes are TRBV19 and TRBJ2-2; D is undetermined. Germline V gene sequence: CDR1 LNHDA, CDR2 SQIVND (reference sequence). V lost 6 bases and J lost 7, with 12 bases in between. There are 13 residues in the CDR3. Drawing the rest from reference TRBV19 and TRBJ2-2, the complete variable domain is DGGITQSPKYLFRKEGQNVTLSCEQNLNHDAMYWYRQDPGQGLRLIYYSQIVNDFQKGDIAEGYSVSREKKESFPLTVTSAQKNPTAFYLCASRRQAIGELFFGEGSRLTVL.

This chain joins TRBV19 and TRBJ2-5, with TRBD2 matching over 15 bases. V lost 1 base and J lost 4; bases outside the gene matches: 1. The CDR3 has 16 residues. Germline CDR1 LNHDA, CDR2 SQIVND (reference sequence). The CDR3 DNA sequence: TGTGCCAGTAGTATAGTGGGACTAGCGGGGGGAGAGACCCAGTACTTC. Protein: CASSIVGLAGGETQYF.

This clone was seen only a few times. The chain recombines TRBV11-3 with TRBJ2-1; D not certain. Trimming took off 5 bases at V and 2 bases at J, with 16 bases between the two ends. Germline V gives CDR1 SGHNT, CDR2 YENEEA. This CDR3 contains 16 residues. CDR3 sequence (DNA): TGTGCCAGCAGCCTTCGTTTGGGTCATCCCTACAATGAGCAGTTCTTC. Protein product: CASSLRLGHPYNEQFF.